The present T cell receptor beta chain was sequenced within a study of shared clonotypes between healthy human individuals. The study's findings and limits: Among non-shared clonotypes, generation probabilities were lower than among those shared by all four donors.

Deep-level running was used for the assay. The protocol was immunoSEQ multiplex PCR, while the TCRdb copy is restricted to in-frame clones and leaves out a portion. Of 850,000 to 1,200,000 clones listed, around 76% were seen once; the top ten hold 1.2% to 1.5%. Germline CDR1 KGHSH, CDR2 LQKENI. This CDR3 is 16 amino acids long. Trimming at V came to 2 bases and at J to 0 bases, leaving 4 bases not matched to a gene. Concerning this clone: The antigen is undetermined.

Study donors comprised healthy, HIV-negative adults devoid of recent acute infection or vaccination. This rearrangement joins TRBV18 to TRBJ2-1; 7 nucleotides agree with TRBD2. Sequenced material: memory CD4+ T cells sorted from blood. Subset here: CD45RA-negative fraction. The clonotype was recovered from a man aged 18 to 30 in good health. The CDR3 region is CASSPTGGFSYNEQFF. CDR3 in DNA: TGTGCCAGCTCACCAACGGGGGGTTTCTCCTACAATGAGCAGTTCTTC.